A single sample is the source of the 25 T cell receptor beta chains below, sequenced in a study of blood T cell repertoires in COVID-19. TCRdb's copy holds only in-frame clones and misses some; the assay was immunoSEQ multiplex PCR. The data show more than 200,000 clones, 85% to 90% seen once. The material sequenced was PBMCs or T cells enriched from blood (not recorded which). The receptor source for this set is a woman in her 30s who had recovered from COVID-19.

With respect to this clone: The germline gene is not matched at one end of the junction; a read error may be the cause. J is TRBJ2-7 and V is TRBV28; 7 nucleotides match TRBD1. The CDR3 runs 14 residues. Germline CDR1 MDHEN, CDR2 SYDVKM. CDR3 nucleotides: TGCGCCCTCCATGGGGGACAGCCTCCCTACGAGCAGTACTTC. Residues: CALHGGQPPYEQYF.

The chain uses TRBV28 and TRBJ2-5, with 10 bases aligning to TRBD1. This CDR3 contains 16 residues. Germline V gives CDR1 MDHEN, CDR2 SYDVKM. The V segment lost 6 bases and the J segment 4 bases; nucleotides outside the gene matches: 11. CDR3 coding DNA: TGTGCCAGCAGCCAAACGACAGGGGGCCTCAGAGAGACCCAGTACTTC. Translated: CASSQTTGGLRETQYF.

The chain combines TRBV7-8 with TRBJ1-5; TRBD1 is a possible D gene (5 bases). Trimming left V 4 bases short and J 2 bases short, with 12 bases between. The CDR3 is made up of 15 amino acids. Per the germline V gene, CDR1 is SGHVS and CDR2 is FQNEAQ. CDR3 region: CASSSTGVRNQPQHF. CDR3 in DNA: TGTGCCAGCAGCTCTACAGGAGTTCGCAATCAGCCCCAGCATTTT.

The V and J genes are TRBV27 and TRBJ2-5; D is possibly TRBD1 (5 bases). The CDR3 runs to 15 residues. CDR1 and CDR2 (germline): MNHEY, SMNVEV (reference sequence). V was clipped by 2 bases and J by 1 base, with 11 bases between them. CDR3 sequence (DNA): TGTGCCAGCAGTTTAATAGGGGTGCGCCAAGAGACCCAGTACTTC. Translation: CASSLIGVRQETQYF.

This chain's CDR3 is CASRVIQAILAKNIQYF. The DNA for the CDR3 is TGTGCCAGCAGAGTAATACAGGCGATTCTAGCCAAAAACATTCAGTACTTC. The V and J genes are TRBV9 and TRBJ2-4; a weak D match, TRBD1 (5 bases). The germline gives CDR1 SGDLS, CDR2 YYNGEE. The CDR3 has 17 amino acids. V lost 5 bases and J 0 bases, leaving 18 bases between the germline ends.

This chain links TRBV5-6 with TRBJ2-7; 8 bases align to TRBD2. This CDR3 comprises 15 residues. The germline V gene encodes CDR1 SGHDT and CDR2 YYEEEE. Trimming removed 4 bases from V and 2 bases from J; junction bases left unmatched: 8. The CDR3 nucleotides are TGTGCCAGCAGCCATAGGACTAGCAGACCCTACGAGCAGTACTTC. Its protein is CASSHRTSRPYEQYF.

The rearrangement joins TRBV9 to TRBJ2-6; D may be TRBD1 (6 bases). CDR3 length: 17 residues. With 0 bases removed from V and 0 bases from J, the gap between germline ends came to 10 bases. CDR1 and CDR2 from the germline V gene are SGDLS and YYNGEE. In nucleotides, the CDR3 is TGTGCCAGCAGCGTAGAGTTAGGGGGCTCTGGGGCCAACGTCCTGACTTTC. Protein: CASSVELGGSGANVLTF. The entire variable domain, with the rest obtained from reference TRBV9 and TRBJ2-6, is as follows: DSGVTQTPKHLITATGQRVTLRCSPRSGDLSVYWYQQSLDQGLQFLIQYYNGEERAKGNILERFSAQQFPDLHSELNLSSLELGDSALYFCASSVELGGSGANVLTFGAGSRLTVL.

The chain employs TRBV2 and TRBJ2-5; 8 bases agree with TRBD2. Germline V gives CDR1 SNHLY, CDR2 FYNNEI. Trimming at V came to 6 bases and at J to 5 bases, leaving 20 bases not matched to a gene. The CDR3 has 18 residues. CDR3 loop: CASSLGLAGGGKGETQYF. The CDR3 nucleotides read TGTGCCAGCAGCCTCGGACTAGCCGGAGGGGGAAAGGGGGAGACCCAGTACTTC.

The chain is built from TRBV9 and TRBJ1-1, with D possibly matching TRBD1 (5 bases). CDR3 size: 14 residues. Germline CDR1 SGDLS, CDR2 YYNGEE. The ends were cut back, 4 bases at V and 6 bases at J, with 16 bases in the middle. The DNA for the CDR3 is TGTGCCAGCAGCCCAGGGTCTAAGGCGCCTGAAGCTTTCTTT. Encoded protein: CASSPGSKAPEAFF.

This clone was detected only once. This rearrangement joins TRBV19 to TRBJ2-5; 8 positions match TRBD2. The CDR3 sequence is 16 residues long. Germline CDR1 is LNHDA and CDR2 is SQIVND (reference sequence). Losses at the gene ends were 5 bases for V and 5 bases for J; bases not matched to a gene: 13. Here the CDR3 reads CASSAGGGLAAETQYF. CDR3 coding DNA: TGTGCCAGTAGTGCCGGGGGGGGATTAGCGGCGGAGACCCAGTACTTC.

This clone was detected only a few times. This chain connects TRBV5-1 to TRBJ2-7; 9 nucleotides align to TRBD2. Germline V lookup: CDR1 SGHRS, CDR2 YFSETQ. The CDR3 covers 13 residues. J lost 5 bases, V lost 7 bases, and 7 bases had no gene match. The CDR3 reads CASGAGGPHEQYF. In nucleotides, the CDR3 is TGCGCCAGCGGGGCGGGAGGGCCTCACGAGCAGTACTTC.

The rearrangement joins TRBV7-9 to TRBJ1-1; D is undetermined. V gave up 1 base and J gave up 8 bases, with 8 bases separating them. CDR3 size: 12 residues. Per the germline V gene, CDR1 is SEHNR and CDR2 is FQNEAQ (reference sequence). CDR3 sequence reads: CASSLGPQEAFF. The CDR3 bases are TGTGCCAGCAGCTTAGGGCCCCAGGAAGCTTTCTTT.

This clone was found once. The chain carries TRBV6-2 or TRBV6-3 and TRBJ1-6; D ambiguous. Germline loops: CDR1 MNHEY, CDR2 SVGEGT. Trimming took off 2 bases at V and 7 bases at J, with 6 bases between the two ends. This CDR3 has 13 residues. Here the CDR3 reads CASSYDGNSPLHF. The CDR3 bases are TGTGCCAGCAGTTACGATGGCAATTCACCCCTCCACTTT.

This chain connects TRBV10-3 to TRBJ1-2; a possible D gene is TRBD1 (5 bases). Germline CDR1 ENHRY, CDR2 SYGVKD. There are 13 residues in the CDR3. Trimming cost V 4 bases and J 8 bases, with 14 bases left between them. The CDR3 nucleotides read TGTGCCATCAGTGGTGGGGGAGGTATGGGCTACACCTTC. It specifies CAISGGGGMGYTF.

The chain is built from TRBV21-1 and TRBJ2-3; the D call in the table, TRBD2, was not verified against the DNA. TRBV21-1 is a pseudogene locus. The CDR3 is 16 amino acids. The CDR3 protein is CASSNSTSGVTDTQYF. CDR3 DNA: TGTGCCAGCAGCAATTCAACTAGCGGGGTCACAGATACGCAGTATTTT.

V is TRBV5-4 and J is TRBJ2-2, with 9 bases fitting TRBD2. Germline loops: CDR1 SGHNT, CDR2 YYREEE (reference sequence). CDR3 size: 17 residues. Germline trimming cut 6 bases from V and 7 bases from J; bases unmatched to any gene: 16. In nucleotides, the CDR3 is TGTGCCAGCACTCCTACGCTGGGCGGGAGGGCCCACGGGGAGCTGTTTTTT. This codes for CASTPTLGGRAHGELFF.

The chain recombines TRBV11-2 with TRBJ2-1; TRBD2 agrees at 8 bases. V gave up 2 bases and J gave up 6 bases; unmatched junction bases: 6. The CDR3 contains 15 residues. Germline V gene data show CDR1 as SGHAT and CDR2 as FQNNGV. The DNA for the CDR3 is TGTGCCAGCAGCTTATCTGTAAGCGGGAGCAATGAGCAGTTCTTC. Residues: CASSLSVSGSNEQFF.

This chain connects TRBV6-2 or TRBV6-3 to TRBJ1-1, with a weak D call TRBD1 (5 bases). Germline V gene lookup returns CDR1 MNHEY and CDR2 SVGEGT. Trimming left V 6 bases short and J 9 bases short, with 17 bases between. The CDR3 loop spans 13 amino acids. The CDR3 protein is CASSLDSLIKAFF. CDR3 in DNA: TGTGCCAGCAGCCTTGACAGCCTGATAAAAGCTTTCTTT.

The V gene is TRBV28, the J gene TRBJ1-2; tentatively, D is TRBD1 (6 bases). The CDR3 is 15 amino acids. Germline assignment: CDR1 MDHEN and CDR2 SYDVKM. Trimming cost V 4 bases and J 4 bases, with 16 bases left between them. The CDR3 is CASSYNGGLGYGYTF. In DNA, the CDR3 is TGTGCCAGCAGTTACAACGGGGGGCTCGGCTATGGCTACACCTTC.

This clone showed up just a few times. The chain carries TRBV24-1 and TRBJ1-1; 7 bases are a match to TRBD1. The germline gives CDR1 KGHDR, CDR2 SFDVKD. This CDR3 has 14 amino acids. V was clipped by 0 bases and J by 11 bases; unmatched bases: 8. The chain's CDR3 is CATSDLLSTGAAFF. The CDR3 DNA reads TGTGCCACCAGTGATTTGTTAAGTACAGGGGCGGCTTTCTTT.

The chain links TRBV19 to TRBJ2-7, with TRBD1 matching over 7 bases. Germline loops: CDR1 LNHDA, CDR2 SQIVND (reference sequence). V was pared by 3 bases and J by 3 bases, with 8 bases of the junction left unmatched. This CDR3 comprises 15 residues. CDR3: CASSIGLGQYYEQYF. CDR3 nucleotides: TGTGCCAGTAGTATTGGGCTGGGACAGTACTACGAGCAGTACTTC.

The V call is TRBV7-2, the J call TRBJ2-5, with 10 bases identical to TRBD1. Germline V gene lookup returns CDR1 SGHTA and CDR2 FQGNSA. V was clipped by 4 bases and J by 10 bases; unmatched bases: 6. The CDR3 is made up of 13 amino acids. The CDR3 DNA reads TGTGCCAGCAGCTCCAGACAGGGGGCGAGCCAGTACTTC. Translated, it gives CASSSRQGASQYF.

The rearrangement joins TRBV3-1 (or the pseudogene TRBV3-2) to TRBJ1-1; 8 bases line up with TRBD1. Germline V gene sequence: CDR1 LGHDT, CDR2 YNNKEL (reference sequence). The CDR3 has 16 amino acids. V was clipped by 1 base and J by 3 bases; unmatched bases: 7. CDR3 region: CASSQARQGRDTEAFF. CDR3 in DNA: TGTGCCAGCAGCCAAGCCCGACAGGGGCGGGACACTGAAGCTTTCTTT.

The V and J genes are TRBV19 and TRBJ1-1; no clear D gene. Germline CDR1 and CDR2: LNHDA and SQIVND (reference sequence). V gave up 6 bases and J gave up 1 base, with 9 bases separating them. This CDR3 has 13 residues. The CDR3 DNA reads as TGTGCCAGTAGGACTGGCCCGAACACTGAAGCTTTCTTT. The encoded protein is CASRTGPNTEAFF.

The chain links TRBV27 to TRBJ1-3; D is undetermined. CDR1 MNHEY and CDR2 SMNVEV come from the germline V gene (reference sequence). The CDR3 has 15 amino acids. Trimming stripped 3 bases from V and 0 bases from J, with 9 bases between. The CDR3 here is CASSFGFSSGNTIYF. The CDR3 DNA reads TGTGCCAGCAGTTTCGGTTTTTCCTCTGGAAACACCATATATTTT.